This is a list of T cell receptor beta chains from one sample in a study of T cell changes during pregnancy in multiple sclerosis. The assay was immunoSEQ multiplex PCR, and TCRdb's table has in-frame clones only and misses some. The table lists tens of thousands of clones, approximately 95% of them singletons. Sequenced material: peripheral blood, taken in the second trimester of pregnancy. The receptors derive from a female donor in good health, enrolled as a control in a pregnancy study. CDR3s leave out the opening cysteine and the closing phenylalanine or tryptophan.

ASSDREDEQF	TRBV6-4	TRBJ2-1	10
ASSLGSNTEAF	TRBV6-5	TRBJ1-1	11
ASSVDPPGTGQETQY	TRBV9	TRBJ2-5	15
ASSLRAAYNEQF	TRBV7-9	TRBJ2-1	12
ASSLEEGEGYEQY	TRBV4-2	TRBJ2-7	13
ASRGSGGEFLGGYT	TRBV28	TRBJ1-2	14
ATLAGGMMATDTQY	TRBV2	TRBJ2-3	14
ASSLRAGGFYEQY	TRBV28	TRBJ2-7	13
ASSKRSGQGGETQY	TRBV21-1	TRBJ2-5	14
ASSLDSGRANEQF	TRBV5-1	TRBJ2-1	13
ASSQDWTGIMVAF	TRBV4-1	TRBJ1-1	13
ASSLGGASYEQY	TRBV28	TRBJ2-7	12
ATSTLGTGGTDTQY	TRBV15	TRBJ2-3	14
ASSYGTGDEKLF	TRBV6-6	TRBJ1-4	12
ASTSGNTEAF	TRBV28	TRBJ1-1	10
ASSEQGFGDTEAF	TRBV5-1	TRBJ1-1	13
ASSWTGGQTNEKLF	TRBV28	TRBJ1-4	14
ASSLGTSGSNTDTQY	TRBV5-1	TRBJ2-3	15
ASGGDLIRKAAGELF	TRBV27	TRBJ2-2	15
ASRKGQNYNEQF	TRBV28	TRBJ2-1	12
SVSGTSGATYEQY	TRBV29-1	TRBJ2-7	13
ASSSGQFTGELF	TRBV19	TRBJ2-2	12
ASRAETQGFNREQF	TRBV28	TRBJ2-1	14
ASSLSRGTGVGDEQF	TRBV27	TRBJ2-1	15
ASAWTSGMATDTQY	TRBV6-4	TRBJ2-3	14
VRSPLHVCGRFCQKVDTQY	TRBV7-5	TRBJ2-3	19
AITPGQGLAGGSSYEQY	TRBV10-3	TRBJ2-7	17
ASSEDSSYEQY	TRBV2	TRBJ2-7	11
ASSFTGGRNEQY	TRBV5-4	TRBJ2-7	12
ASSVAGGPRATNEKLF	TRBV9	TRBJ1-4	16
ASSAHPGTSVHEQF	TRBV9	TRBJ2-1	14
ASSLELEETQY	TRBV5-8	TRBJ2-5	11
ASPLYEQY	TRBV6-5	TRBJ2-7	8
ASTPGVLAASYEQY	TRBV27	TRBJ2-7	14
AWRGLDRGSGGANVLT	TRBV30	TRBJ2-6	16
ASSQVKLAVGTDTQY	TRBV4-1	TRBJ2-3	15
ASSFRQNTGELF	TRBV7-2	TRBJ2-2	12
ATSGQGATEAF	TRBV19	TRBJ1-1	11
SVEGDNRYEQY	TRBV29-1	TRBJ2-7	11
ASSEASTGVGSPLH	TRBV2	TRBJ1-6	14
ASSTLTQVGETQY	TRBV28	TRBJ2-5	13
ASSSGQGYTDTQY	TRBV5-1	TRBJ2-3	13
ASSADSLTDTQY	TRBV5-1	TRBJ2-3	12